These 27 T cell receptor beta chains came from one sample sequenced in a study of blood T cells in healthy people across ages. Sample-barcoded 5' priming and a J-beta primer mix drove a second PCR of about 6 to 11 cycles. TCRdb called the 5' RACE reads again in MiXCR, with one record for every CDR3 protein. The data show 2 million or so distinct CDR3 sequences, with just under 50% seen just once and 2% to 2.5% held by the top ten. Sample: blood. Receptors were obtained from a woman between 40 and 50 years old in good health.

This clonotype was detected once. The chain links TRBV21-1 to TRBJ1-4; TRBD1, the table's D call, lacks a check against the DNA. TRBV21-1 is an annotated pseudogene. This CDR3 is 14 amino acids long. CDR3 DNA sequence: TGTGCCAGCAGATCGGGGACAGGGCACGAAAAACTGTTTTTT. Its translation: CASRSGTGHEKLFF.

V and J are TRBV7-2 and TRBJ2-5, with D possibly called TRBD1 or TRBD2 (5 bases each). The germline CDR1 and CDR2 sequences are SGHTA and FQGNSA. V lost 4 bases and J 5 bases, leaving 17 bases between the germline ends. CDR3 length equals 15 residues. CDR3 nucleotides: TGTGCCAGCAGCTCAGGAGGACATATAGGGGAGACCCAGTACTTC. Its protein product is CASSSGGHIGETQYF.

J is TRBJ1-2 and V is TRBV2, with D maybe TRBD1 (5 bases). The CDR3 consists of 16 residues. V lost 2 bases to trimming and J lost 0 bases, with 13 bases between them. The germline V gene encodes CDR1 SNHLY and CDR2 FYNNEI. The CDR3 protein is CASSEKRGGSNYGYTF. The DNA of the CDR3 is TGTGCCAGCAGTGAAAAGCGTGGGGGATCTAACTATGGCTACACCTTC.

This clonotype appeared a few times. The V and J genes are TRBV15 and TRBJ2-6; D is possibly TRBD2 (6 bases). Deletions cut 0 bases from V and 2 bases from J, with 8 bases between. The CDR3 is 16 residues long. Per germline, CDR1 LNHNV and CDR2 YYDKDF (reference sequence). The chain's CDR3 is CATSRDWGAGANVLTF. CDR3 bases: TGTGCCACCAGCAGAGATTGGGGGGCTGGGGCCAACGTCCTGACTTTC.

Concerning this clonotype: A far larger clone is off by one base, so a read error is likely. This chain links TRBV11-2 with TRBJ2-7; TRBD1 aligns across 10 bases. The CDR3 covers 14 residues. CDR1 is SGHAT and CDR2 is FQNNGV in the germline V gene. The junction had 4 bases not matched to a gene; V was cut back by 3 bases and J by 5 bases. The CDR3 DNA reads TGTGCCAGCAGCTTCGGGACAGGGGCCAACGAGCAGTACTTC. Protein sequence: CASSFGTGANEQYF.

V gene TRBV15 combines with J gene TRBJ2-1; TRBD2 might be the D (5 bases). This CDR3 is built from 14 residues. The V gene's germline CDR1 is LNHNV and CDR2 YYDKDF (reference sequence). Trimming left V 0 bases short and J 7 bases short, with 10 bases between. The CDR3 DNA reads TGTGCCACCAGCAGAGAAACTAGTGGTAATGAGCAGTTCTTC. This translates into CATSRETSGNEQFF.

The rearrangement uses TRBV3-1 and TRBJ1-3; the D is unclear. Germline V gene sequence: CDR1 LGHDT, CDR2 YNNKEL (reference sequence). Trimming removed 0 bases from V and 4 bases from J, with 10 bases in between. This CDR3 has 15 residues. Here the CDR3 DNA reads TGTGCCAGCAGCCAAGACCCCAGGCCAGGAAACACCATATATTTT. It is translated as CASSQDPRPGNTIYF.

The gene calls are TRBV5-1 and TRBJ1-2, with D maybe TRBD1 (6 bases). Trimming removed 0 bases from V and 4 bases from J, with 10 bases in between. This CDR3 is built from 14 residues. Germline V gives CDR1 SGHRS, CDR2 YFSETQ. The chain's CDR3 is CASSLGDISYGYTF. CDR3 nucleotides: TGCGCCAGCAGCTTGGGGGACATCTCCTATGGCTACACCTTC.

The rearrangement joins TRBV12-3 or TRBV12-4 to TRBJ1-2; 8 nucleotides align to TRBD1. The CDR3 has 14 residues. Unmatched junction bases numbered 2, after V lost 1 base and J lost 4 bases. CDR3: CASSLGTGPYGYTF. The CDR3 DNA reads TGTGCCAGCAGTTTAGGGACAGGGCCCTATGGCTACACCTTC.

The table lists this clonotype with many counts. The chain combines TRBV20-1 with TRBJ1-2; D remains ambiguous. Trimming stripped 3 bases from V and 6 bases from J, with 8 bases between. Looked up from germline, CDR1 is DFQATT and CDR2 is SNEGSKA (reference sequence). The length of the CDR3 is 11 residues. CDR3 bases: TGCAGTGCTAGTGCCGCGCATGGCTACACCTTC. Its translation: CSASAAHGYTF.

V usage is TRBV28 and J usage is TRBJ1-4; D is unclear. The V gene's germline CDR1 is MDHEN and CDR2 SYDVKM. V was trimmed by 5 bases and J by 11 bases, leaving 12 bases between them. The CDR3 runs to 12 residues. The DNA for the CDR3 is TGTGCCAGCAGTGAAAGGGCCGTGAAACTGTTTTTT. Protein: CASSERAVKLFF.

V usage is TRBV6-5 and J usage is TRBJ2-1; 8 positions match TRBD2. This CDR3 region has 19 residues. V lost 0 bases and J lost 1; bases outside the gene matches: 11. Looked up from germline, CDR1 is MNHEY and CDR2 is SVGAGI. Here the CDR3 reads CASSYSDGHVAGSYNEQFF. In DNA, the CDR3 is TGTGCCAGCAGTTACTCCGACGGTCATGTAGCGGGGTCCTACAATGAGCAGTTCTTC.

The chain recombines TRBV6-1 with TRBJ2-1; D is undetermined. The end of the DNA fits TRBJ2-7 better, so the J call may be wrong. The CDR3 sequence is 13 residues long. Per the germline V gene, CDR1 is MNHNS and CDR2 is SASEGT. In nucleotides, the CDR3 is TGTGCCAGCAGTGAAGTCGCCTACAATGAGCAGTACTTC. It encodes CASSEVAYNEQYF.

The rearrangement links TRBV5-6 to TRBJ1-2, with TRBD1 matching over 9 bases. Trimming at V came to 4 bases and at J to 4 bases, leaving 11 bases not matched to a gene. This CDR3 has 16 residues. Germline V gene data show CDR1 as SGHDT and CDR2 as YYEEEE. The CDR3 region is CASSLEDRGEIYGYTF. The CDR3 region has the DNA TGTGCCAGCAGCCTGGAGGACAGGGGCGAAATCTATGGCTACACCTTC.

A few counts support this clonotype. This chain's CDR3 is CASTKKSLGLAGADTQYF. As DNA, the CDR3 is TGTGCCAGCACCAAAAAATCTTTGGGACTAGCGGGGGCCGATACGCAGTATTTT. This chain connects TRBV6-2 or TRBV6-3 to TRBJ2-3; 14 bases line up with TRBD2. The germline V gene encodes CDR1 MNHEY and CDR2 SVGEGT. J was trimmed by 6 bases and V by 7 bases; bases with no gene match: 15. The CDR3 spans 18 residues.

This clonotype was seen a few times. This chain joins TRBV6-1 and TRBJ2-6, with D tentatively TRBD1 (6 bases). V gave up 3 bases and J gave up 1 base, with 16 bases separating them. Germline V lookup: CDR1 MNHNS, CDR2 SASEGT. The CDR3 extends over 18 amino acids. The CDR3 DNA is TGTGCCAGCAGTGATCAAGAGACAGGCCCGTCTGGGGCCAACGTCCTGACTTTC. This codes for CASSDQETGPSGANVLTF.

This clonotype came up a few times. This chain connects TRBV2 to TRBJ2-7, with a tentative D call TRBD2 (5 bases). Per the germline V gene, CDR1 is SNHLY and CDR2 is FYNNEI. The CDR3 has 13 amino acids. V was clipped by 2 bases and J by 3 bases, with 8 bases between them. The CDR3 DNA sequence: TGTGCCAGCAGTGAAAGAGGGAACTACGAGCAGTACTTC. It is translated as CASSERGNYEQYF.

V gene TRBV6-2 or TRBV6-3 combines with J gene TRBJ2-5; the match to TRBD2 covers 14 bases. The germline CDR1 and CDR2 sequences are MNHEY and SVGEGT. The CDR3 has 16 amino acids. The J segment lost 2 bases and the V segment lost 1 base, leaving 0 bases of the junction unmatched. CDR3 sequence reads: CASSYWTSGGQETQYF. The CDR3 coding sequence is TGTGCCAGCAGTTACTGGACTAGCGGGGGGCAAGAGACCCAGTACTTC.

The gene calls are TRBV20-1 and TRBJ2-1, with 12 bases identical to TRBD2. The CDR3 length is 15 residues. The V and J ends lost 2 bases and 8 bases, in that order; junction bases with no gene match: 7. Germline loops: CDR1 DFQATT, CDR2 SNEGSKA (reference sequence). For the CDR3, the DNA is TGCAGTGCTAGACTAGCGGGGGGGCCCTTCGATGAGCAGTTCTTC. It is translated as CSARLAGGPFDEQFF.

DNA of the CDR3: TGTGCCAGCAGCTTAGGGGCAGGGAACACCGGGGAGCTGTTTTTT. As protein: CASSLGAGNTGELFF. The chain joins TRBV7-6 to TRBJ2-2; D unresolved. This CDR3 spans 15 amino acids. Germline CDR1 and CDR2: SGHVS and FNYEAQ. V was trimmed by 1 base and J by 1 base, leaving 7 bases between them.

This clonotype came up a few times. The V call is TRBV19, the J call TRBJ1-5; TRBD1 agrees at 7 bases. The CDR3 sequence is 15 residues long. Germline V lookup: CDR1 LNHDA, CDR2 SQIVND (reference sequence). V was clipped by 7 bases and J by 1 base; unmatched bases: 7. CDR3 residues: CASTDRAGSNQPQHF. The CDR3 DNA sequence: TGTGCCAGTACCGACAGGGCTGGGAGCAATCAGCCCCAGCATTTT.

This clonotype turned up a few times. This rearrangement joins TRBV7-9 to TRBJ2-5; TRBD1 agrees at 7 bases. Germline lookup yields CDR1 SEHNR and CDR2 FQNEAQ (reference sequence). Losses at the gene ends were 0 bases for V and 0 bases for J; bases not matched to a gene: 4. The CDR3 sequence is 16 residues long. CDR3 coding DNA: TGTGCCAGCAGCTTAGCCGGGACAGCAGACCAAGAGACCCAGTACTTC. Translating it yields CASSLAGTADQETQYF.

This clonotype has more than one count but fewer than ten. The chain joins TRBV2 to TRBJ2-1, with D unresolved. Trimming took off 0 bases at V and 4 bases at J, with 4 bases between the two ends. This CDR3 comprises 13 residues. Per germline, CDR1 SNHLY and CDR2 FYNNEI. CDR3 residues: CASSEAGYNEQFF. The DNA of the CDR3 is TGTGCCAGCAGTGAAGCGGGTTACAATGAGCAGTTCTTC. Drawing the rest from reference TRBV2 and TRBJ2-1, the complete variable domain is EPEVTQTPSHQVTQMGQEVILRCVPISNHLYFYWYRQILGQKVEFLVSFYNNEISEKSEIFDDQFSVERPDGSNFTLKIRSTKLEDSAMYFCASSEAGYNEQFFGPGTRLTVL.

The chain uses TRBV28 and TRBJ2-4; D not resolved. This CDR3 region has 13 residues. Germline V lookup: CDR1 MDHEN, CDR2 SYDVKM. Trimming pared 6 bases from V and 6 bases from J, leaving 12 bases between. The DNA of the CDR3 is TGTGCCAGCAGGGGCCAGAGCCGAAACATTCAGTACTTC. This translates into CASRGQSRNIQYF.

The genes are TRBV20-1 and TRBJ2-5; 15 bases line up with TRBD2. The CDR3 extends over 19 amino acids. The V segment lost 5 bases and the J segment 4 bases; nucleotides outside the gene matches: 17. The germline CDR1 and CDR2 sequences are DFQATT and SNEGSKA (reference sequence). This chain's CDR3 is CSAPPGLAGGVVRGETQYF. Written as DNA, the CDR3 is TGCAGTGCTCCGCCCGGACTAGCGGGGGGGGTTGTTCGTGGAGAGACCCAGTACTTC.

V is TRBV6-2 or TRBV6-3 and J is TRBJ2-1, with 10 bases identical to TRBD2. In germline, CDR1 is MNHEY, CDR2 SVGEGT. The CDR3 contains 18 residues. The V gene end was trimmed by 4 bases and the J gene end by 0 bases; junction bases not matched to a gene: 9. The chain's CDR3 is CASSFRYSGGLSYNEQFF. CDR3 bases: TGTGCCAGCAGTTTCCGTTATAGCGGGGGGCTCTCCTACAATGAGCAGTTCTTC.

This clonotype has only a few counts. Germline is not matched at one junction end, which may reflect a read error. The chain recombines TRBV5-6 with TRBJ2-1, with 9 bases fitting TRBD1. The CDR3 consists of 15 residues. CDR1 and CDR2 from the germline V gene are SGHDT and YYEEEE. CDR3 bases: TGTGCCAGCAGCGGGACAGGGCGGTCCTACAGTGAGCAGTTCTTC. It translates to CASSGTGRSYSEQFF. The variable domain in full, completed from reference TRBV5-6 and TRBJ2-1, reads DAGVTQSPTHLIKTRGQQVTLRCSPKSGHDTVSWYQQALGQGPQFIFQYYEEEERQRGNFPDRFSGHQFPNYSSELNVNALLLGDSALYLCASSGTGRSYSEQFFGPGTRLTVL.